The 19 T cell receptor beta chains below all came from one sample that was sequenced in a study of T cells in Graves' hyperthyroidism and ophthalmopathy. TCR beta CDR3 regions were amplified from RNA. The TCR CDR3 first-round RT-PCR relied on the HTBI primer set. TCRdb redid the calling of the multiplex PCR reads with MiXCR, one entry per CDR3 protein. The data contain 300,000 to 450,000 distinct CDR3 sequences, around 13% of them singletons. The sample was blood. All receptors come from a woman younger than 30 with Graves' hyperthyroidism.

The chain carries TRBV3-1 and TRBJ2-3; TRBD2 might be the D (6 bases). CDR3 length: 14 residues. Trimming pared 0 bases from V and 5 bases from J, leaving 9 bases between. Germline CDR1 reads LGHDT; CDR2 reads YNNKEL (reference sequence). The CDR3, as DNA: TGTGCCAGCAGCCAAGATGGGGGGATAGATACGCAGTATTTT. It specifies CASSQDGGIDTQYF.

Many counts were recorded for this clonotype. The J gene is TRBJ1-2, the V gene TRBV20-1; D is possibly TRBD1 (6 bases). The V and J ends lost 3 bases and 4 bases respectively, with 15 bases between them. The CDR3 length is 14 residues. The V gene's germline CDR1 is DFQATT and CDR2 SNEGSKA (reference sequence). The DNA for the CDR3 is TGCAGTGCTAGTCCTCGGACAGAACTCTATGGCTACACCTTC. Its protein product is CSASPRTELYGYTF.

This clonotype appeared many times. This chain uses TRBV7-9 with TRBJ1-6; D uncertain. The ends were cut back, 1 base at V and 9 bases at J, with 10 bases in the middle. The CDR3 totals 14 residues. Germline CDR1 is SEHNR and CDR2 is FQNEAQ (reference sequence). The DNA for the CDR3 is TGTGCCAGCAGCTTAGGTGGGGAAACTTCACCCCTCCACTTT. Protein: CASSLGGETSPLHF. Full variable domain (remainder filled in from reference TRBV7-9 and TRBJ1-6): DTGVSQNPRHKITKRGQNVTFRCDPISEHNRLYWYRQTLGQGPEFLTYFQNEAQLEKSRLLSDRFSAERPKGSFSTLEIQRTEQGDSAMYLCASSLGGETSPLHFGNGTRLTVT.

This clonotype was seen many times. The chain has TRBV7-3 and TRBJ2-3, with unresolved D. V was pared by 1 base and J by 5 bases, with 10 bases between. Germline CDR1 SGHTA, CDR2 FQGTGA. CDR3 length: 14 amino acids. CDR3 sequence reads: CASSLMSPVDTQYF. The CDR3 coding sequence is TGTGCCAGCAGCTTAATGTCGCCCGTAGATACGCAGTATTTT. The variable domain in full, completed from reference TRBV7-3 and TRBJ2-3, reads GAGVSQTPSNKVTEKGKYVELRCDPISGHTALYWYRQSLGQGPEFLIYFQGTGAADDSGLPNDRFFAVRPEGSVSTLKIQRTERGDSAVYLCASSLMSPVDTQYFGPGTRLTVL.

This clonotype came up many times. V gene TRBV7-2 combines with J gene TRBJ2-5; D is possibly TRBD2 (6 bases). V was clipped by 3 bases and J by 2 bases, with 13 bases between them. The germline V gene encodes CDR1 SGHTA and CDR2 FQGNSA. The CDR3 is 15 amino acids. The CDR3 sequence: CASSFGLLRQETQYF. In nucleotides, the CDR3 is TGTGCCAGCAGCTTCGGACTACTTAGGCAAGAGACCCAGTACTTC.

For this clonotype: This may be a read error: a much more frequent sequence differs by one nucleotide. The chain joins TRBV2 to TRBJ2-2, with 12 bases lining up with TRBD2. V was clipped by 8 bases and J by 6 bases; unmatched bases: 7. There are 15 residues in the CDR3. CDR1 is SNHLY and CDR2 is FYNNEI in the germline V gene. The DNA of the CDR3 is TGTGCCAGCGCTAGCGGGACTAGCGGGTCCGGGGAGCTGTTTTTT. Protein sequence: CASASGTSGSGELFF.

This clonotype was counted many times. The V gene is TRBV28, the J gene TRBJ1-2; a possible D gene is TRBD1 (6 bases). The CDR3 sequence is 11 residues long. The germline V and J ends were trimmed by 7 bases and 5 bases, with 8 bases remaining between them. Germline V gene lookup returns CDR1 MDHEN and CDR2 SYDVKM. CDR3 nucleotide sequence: TGTGCCAGCAAACAGGGTTATGGCTACACCTTC. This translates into CASKQGYGYTF.

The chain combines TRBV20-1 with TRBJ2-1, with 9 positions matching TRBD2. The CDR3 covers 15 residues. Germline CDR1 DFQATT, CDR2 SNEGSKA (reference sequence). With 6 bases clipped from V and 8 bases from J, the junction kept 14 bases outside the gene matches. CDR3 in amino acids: CSAAELAGQRDEQFF. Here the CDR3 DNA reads TGCAGTGCCGCGGAACTAGCGGGCCAACGGGATGAGCAGTTCTTC.

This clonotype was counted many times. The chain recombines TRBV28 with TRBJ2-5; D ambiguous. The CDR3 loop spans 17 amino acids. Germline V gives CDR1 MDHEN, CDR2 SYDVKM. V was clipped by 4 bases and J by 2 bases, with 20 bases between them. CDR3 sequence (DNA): TGTGCCAGCAGTTCCCTTCGCCTAGTGGAGCTTCAAGAGACCCAGTACTTC. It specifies CASSSLRLVELQETQYF.

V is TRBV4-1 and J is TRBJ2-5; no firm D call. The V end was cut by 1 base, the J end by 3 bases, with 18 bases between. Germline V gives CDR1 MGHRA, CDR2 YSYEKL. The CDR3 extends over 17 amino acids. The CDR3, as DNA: TGCGCCAGCAGCCAAGCCGACTTACGGACCGGAGAAGAGACCCAGTACTTC. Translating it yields CASSQADLRTGEETQYF.

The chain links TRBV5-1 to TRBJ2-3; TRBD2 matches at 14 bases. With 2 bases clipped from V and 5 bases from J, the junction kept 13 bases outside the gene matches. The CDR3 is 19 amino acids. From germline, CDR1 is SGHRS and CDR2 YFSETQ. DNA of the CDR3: TGCGCCAGCAGCTTCGACAGGGGGACTAGCGGGAGTTCGGGAGATACGCAGTATTTT. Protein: CASSFDRGTSGSSGDTQYF.

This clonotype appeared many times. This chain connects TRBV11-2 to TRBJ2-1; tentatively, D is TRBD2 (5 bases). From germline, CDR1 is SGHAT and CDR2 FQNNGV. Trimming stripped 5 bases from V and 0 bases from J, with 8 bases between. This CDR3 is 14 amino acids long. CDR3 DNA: TGTGCCAGCAGCCCTCGGGACTCCTACAATGAGCAGTTCTTC. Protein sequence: CASSPRDSYNEQFF.

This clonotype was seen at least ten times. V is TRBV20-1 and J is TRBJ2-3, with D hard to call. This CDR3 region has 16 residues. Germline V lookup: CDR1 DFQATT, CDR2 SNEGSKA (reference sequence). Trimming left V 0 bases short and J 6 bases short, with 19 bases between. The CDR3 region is CSARDPTGSSGDTQYF. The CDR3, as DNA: TGCAGTGCTAGAGATCCCACTGGATCTTCAGGTGATACGCAGTATTTT.

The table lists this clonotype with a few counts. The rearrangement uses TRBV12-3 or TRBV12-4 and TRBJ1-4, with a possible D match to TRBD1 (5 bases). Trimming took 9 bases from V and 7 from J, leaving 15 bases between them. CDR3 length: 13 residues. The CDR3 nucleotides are TGTGCCAGTAGGGGAGGAAGGGGTGAAAAACTGTTTTTT. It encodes CASRGGRGEKLFF.

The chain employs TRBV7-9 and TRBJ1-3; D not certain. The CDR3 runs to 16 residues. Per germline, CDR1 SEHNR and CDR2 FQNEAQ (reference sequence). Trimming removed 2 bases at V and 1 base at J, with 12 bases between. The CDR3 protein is CASSLLDQLSGNTIYF. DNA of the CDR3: TGTGCCAGCAGCTTATTGGACCAGTTATCTGGAAACACCATATATTTT.

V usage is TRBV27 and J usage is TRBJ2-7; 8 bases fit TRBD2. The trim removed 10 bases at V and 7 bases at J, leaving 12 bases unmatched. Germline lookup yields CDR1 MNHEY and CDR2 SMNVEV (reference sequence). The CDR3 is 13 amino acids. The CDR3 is CATHYAREGEQYF. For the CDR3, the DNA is TGTGCCACCCACTACGCCCGGGAGGGGGAGCAGTACTTC.

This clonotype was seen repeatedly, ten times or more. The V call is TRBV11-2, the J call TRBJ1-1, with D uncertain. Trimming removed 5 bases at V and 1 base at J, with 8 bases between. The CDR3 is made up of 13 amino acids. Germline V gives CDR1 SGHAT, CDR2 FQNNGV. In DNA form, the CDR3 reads TGTGCCAGCAGCAAGCGAGAGAACACTGAAGCTTTCTTT. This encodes CASSKRENTEAFF.

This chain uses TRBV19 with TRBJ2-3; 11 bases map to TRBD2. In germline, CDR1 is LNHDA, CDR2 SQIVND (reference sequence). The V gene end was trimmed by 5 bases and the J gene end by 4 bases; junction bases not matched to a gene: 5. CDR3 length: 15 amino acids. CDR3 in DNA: TGTGCCAGTAGTGGGACTAGCGGAACTTCAGATACGCAGTATTTT. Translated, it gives CASSGTSGTSDTQYF.

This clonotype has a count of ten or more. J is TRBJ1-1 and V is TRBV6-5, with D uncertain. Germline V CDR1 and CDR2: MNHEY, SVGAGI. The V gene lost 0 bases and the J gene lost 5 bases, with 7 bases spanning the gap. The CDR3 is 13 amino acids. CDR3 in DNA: TGTGCCAGCAGTTACTCCCGCGAGACTGAAGCTTTCTTT. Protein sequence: CASSYSRETEAFF.